One sample yielded the 8 T cell receptor beta chains listed below, sequenced in a study of T-cell reconstitution after alpha-beta-depleted transplantation in children. Unique molecular identifiers were built into the TCRbeta library. One entry per CDR3 protein results from TCRdb running MiXCR on the PCR reads. The table includes over 200,000 distinct CDR3 sequences, 8.5% to 10% detected once. The sequencing here drew on PBMCs from the stem cell graft donor, taken from the stem cell graft. The origin of the receptors is a human donor who donated a stem cell graft to a child with acute lymphoblastic leukemia.

The chain combines TRBV5-5 with TRBJ2-2; D is possibly TRBD1 (6 bases). CDR3 length: 14 amino acids. The V and J ends lost 4 bases and 8 bases respectively, with 15 bases between them. The germline gives CDR1 SGHKS, CDR2 YYEKEE (reference sequence). CDR3 nucleotides: TGTGCCAGCAGCCGTACGGACAGTTTTGGGGAGCTGTTTTTT. Protein: CASSRTDSFGELFF.

This chain uses TRBV12-3 or TRBV12-4 with TRBJ2-7, with 7 bases aligning to TRBD2. The V segment lost 5 bases and the J segment 0 bases; nucleotides outside the gene matches: 7. The CDR3 is made up of 15 amino acids. The CDR3 region has the DNA TGTGCCAGCAGTCCGGAGCGGGGAAACTCCTACGAGCAGTACTTC. This sequence encodes CASSPERGNSYEQYF.

Many counts were recorded for this clonotype. The chain links TRBV18 to TRBJ2-5; D call uncertain. Per the germline V gene, CDR1 is KGHSH and CDR2 is LQKENI. The CDR3 runs 12 residues. V lost 2 bases to trimming and J lost 1 base, with 2 bases between them. CDR3 DNA sequence: TGTGCCAGCTCACCAACCCAAGAGACCCAGTACTTC. Translating gives CASSPTQETQYF. Full variable domain (rest looked up from reference TRBV18 and TRBJ2-5): NAGVMQNPRHLVRRRGQEARLRCSPMKGHSHVYWYRQLPEEGLKFMVYLQKENIIDESGMPKERFSAEFPKEGPSILRIQQVVRGDSAAYFCASSPTQETQYFGPGTRLLVL.

In this sample, this clonotype turned up many times. V is TRBV20-1 and J is TRBJ2-7; TRBD2 matches 13 bases. CDR3 size: 17 residues. Germline V gene data show CDR1 as DFQATT and CDR2 as SNEGSKA (reference sequence). V was pared by 3 bases and J by 3 bases, with 11 bases of the junction left unmatched. This chain's CDR3 is CSARPSRLAGGHYEQYF. The CDR3 DNA sequence: TGCAGTGCTAGGCCGAGCAGACTAGCGGGGGGCCACTACGAGCAGTACTTC.

This clonotype was counted at least ten times. The rearrangement links TRBV15 to TRBJ1-3, with D maybe TRBD1 (6 bases). The V and J ends lost 0 bases and 0 bases respectively, with 9 bases between them. This CDR3 contains 16 residues. The germline V gene has CDR1 LNHNV and CDR2 YYDKDF (reference sequence). CDR3 DNA: TGTGCCACCAGCAGAGATCAGGGGAGCTCTGGAAACACCATATATTTT. Its protein product is CATSRDQGSSGNTIYF.

This clonotype has more than one count but fewer than ten. This chain uses TRBV7-2 with TRBJ1-1; 9 positions agree with TRBD1. The CDR3 is made up of 14 amino acids. J gave up 5 bases and V 5 bases, and 6 bases lay outside the gene matches. CDR1 and CDR2 from the germline V gene are SGHTA and FQGNSA. The CDR3, as DNA: TGTGCCAGCAGCATCGCGACAGGGGGAACTGAAGCTTTCTTT. Encoded protein: CASSIATGGTEAFF.

This clonotype has a count of ten or more. CDR3 residues: CSGLEQQGINTQYF. The CDR3 DNA is TGCAGCGGGCTGGAACAACAGGGGATCAATACGCAGTATTTT. The V call is TRBV29-1, the J call TRBJ2-3, with 7 bases identical to TRBD1. This CDR3 comprises 14 residues. Germline trimming cut 7 bases from V and 7 bases from J; bases unmatched to any gene: 14. Germline V gene sequence: CDR1 SQVTM, CDR2 ANQGSEA.

This clonotype was found once. The chain uses TRBV6-2 or TRBV6-3 and TRBJ2-3, with D perhaps matching TRBD1 or TRBD2 (6 bases each). V lost 6 bases and J lost 7, with 20 bases in between. The V gene's germline CDR1 is MNHEY and CDR2 SVGEGT. This CDR3 has 15 amino acids. The CDR3 spells CASRTRGEPTHTQYF. CDR3 nucleotide sequence: TGTGCCAGCAGGACTAGGGGGGAACCAACACATACGCAGTATTTT.